What follows are 32 T cell receptor beta chains derived from one specimen sequenced in a study of T cell clusters in autoimmune cytopenias. Each sample's input was around 250 ng genomic DNA, some 40,000 genome equivalents. Multiplex touch-down PCR amplified TRB using TRB-A and TRB-B pools in one tube. From the multiplex PCR reads, TCRdb lists one entry per CDR3 protein and no DNA. The sample totals approximately 6,600 distinct CDR3 sequences. Sequencing input: peripheral blood. These receptors all stem from a human donor with an autoimmune cytopenia or autoimmune hepatitis (not recorded which).

Its frequency marks this clonotype as medium-sized. V and J are TRBV6-5 and TRBJ1-6; the D call of TRBD1 rests on TCRdb alone, since no DNA is present to check it. Per the germline V gene, CDR1 is MNHEY and CDR2 is SVGAGI. The length of the CDR3 is 18 residues. The CDR3 here is CASSQFGTVNSYNSPLHF.

This clonotype counts as medium-sized by frequency. V usage is TRBV30 and J usage is TRBJ2-3. Germline V gene sequence: CDR1 GTSNPN, CDR2 SVGIG (reference sequence). This CDR3 contains 11 residues. CDR3 amino acids: CAWSHTDTQYF.

Measured by frequency, this clonotype is medium-sized. The gene calls are TRBV27 and TRBJ1-3. The germline V gene encodes CDR1 MNHEY and CDR2 SMNVEV (reference sequence). There are 16 residues in the CDR3. CDR3 protein: CASSLGSHLSGNTIYF.

The chain has TRBV28 and TRBJ1-6; TCRdb's D gene call, TRBD1, goes unchecked for lack of DNA. The CDR3 is made up of 14 amino acids. Per the germline V gene, CDR1 is MDHEN and CDR2 is SYDVKM. The CDR3 loop is CASSLGQGHSPLHF.

This clonotype counts as medium-sized (0.01 to 0.1%) by frequency. V and J are TRBV27 and TRBJ2-3; there is no DNA to check the TCRdb D call of TRBD1. CDR1 MNHEY and CDR2 SMNVEV come from the germline V gene (reference sequence). This CDR3 region has 14 residues. CDR3 amino acids: CASSLLGTTDTQYF.

In terms of frequency, this clonotype is medium-sized (0.01 to 0.1%). J is TRBJ2-7 and V is TRBV30. This CDR3 region has 12 residues. Looked up from germline, CDR1 is GTSNPN and CDR2 is SVGIG (reference sequence). The CDR3 loop is CAWSVQGYEQYF.

Its frequency marks this clonotype as medium-sized (0.01 to 0.1%). This chain uses TRBV10-3 with TRBJ2-7; TCRdb's D call of TRBD1 is untestable without DNA. This CDR3 has 18 amino acids. Germline values: CDR1 ENHRY, CDR2 SYGVKD. CDR3 region: CAISLRQGGTLGSYEQYF.

Measured by frequency, this clonotype is medium-sized. The CDR3 region is CASNPRAIGTDTQYF. The chain is built from TRBV19 and TRBJ2-3. The CDR3 length is 15 residues. CDR1 LNHDA and CDR2 SQIVND come from the germline V gene (reference sequence).

The CDR3 loop is CASSAGVQGWGAFF. The rearrangement uses TRBV7-9 and TRBJ1-1; no DNA is available, so the TRBD1 call from TCRdb remains unchecked. The CDR3 is made up of 14 amino acids. The germline V gene has CDR1 SEHNR and CDR2 FQNEAQ (reference sequence).

The chain combines TRBV4-3 with TRBJ1-2; with no DNA, the TCRdb D assignment of TRBD1 cannot be verified. The CDR3 sequence is 15 residues long. CDR1 is LGHNA, CDR2 YSLEER, per germline. The CDR3 loop reads CASSQDPAPRDGYTF.

This clonotype is called medium-sized (0.01 to 0.1%) based on its frequency. The CDR3 protein is CASSRRTKNNEQFF. V and J are TRBV5-4 and TRBJ2-1. This CDR3 is 14 amino acids long. Germline V lookup: CDR1 SGHNT, CDR2 YYREEE (reference sequence).

The rearrangement uses TRBV7-6 and TRBJ1-5; without DNA, the TCRdb call of TRBD1 cannot be checked. This CDR3 region has 14 residues. Germline CDR1 is SGHVS and CDR2 is FNYEAQ. CDR3 loop: CASSLAQGGQPQHF.

In terms of frequency, this clonotype is medium-sized. The V gene is TRBV24-1, the J gene TRBJ2-3. Germline assignment: CDR1 KGHDR and CDR2 SFDVKD. The length of the CDR3 is 13 residues. CDR3 residues: CATSERRLDTQYF.

The V and J genes are TRBV5-5 and TRBJ1-1. In germline, CDR1 is SGHKS, CDR2 YYEKEE (reference sequence). CDR3 length: 15 amino acids. The CDR3 is CASSLEYRSPRGAFF.

The chain employs TRBV18 and TRBJ1-1. Germline loops: CDR1 KGHSH, CDR2 LQKENI. The CDR3 has 16 residues. CDR3 loop: CASSPPNREGGTEAFF.

This clonotype ranks as medium-sized in terms of frequency. The chain has TRBV11-1 and TRBJ2-7. The CDR3 has 14 amino acids. Germline loops: CDR1 SGHAT, CDR2 FQDESV (reference sequence). CDR3 sequence reads: CASSLGLNLDEQYF.

The rearrangement joins TRBV20-1 to TRBJ1-6; as DNA is missing, the TRBD1 call by TCRdb cannot be tested. There are 15 residues in the CDR3. Germline V gene lookup returns CDR1 DFQATT and CDR2 SNEGSKA (reference sequence). CDR3 amino acids: CSARGTQGLDSPLHF.

The chain's CDR3 is CATSDPTGHADNEQFF. The chain uses TRBV24-1 and TRBJ2-1; absent DNA, TCRdb's TRBD2 call cannot be checked. CDR1 is KGHDR, CDR2 SFDVKD, per germline. The CDR3 sequence is 16 residues long.

This chain connects TRBV7-6 to TRBJ2-1; TCRdb names TRBD1, which stays unverified in the absence of DNA. This CDR3 is 15 amino acids long. The germline V gene has CDR1 SGHVS and CDR2 FNYEAQ. CDR3 sequence: CASSPGQGARGEQFF.

This clonotype is deemed medium-sized by its frequency. The chain has TRBV27 and TRBJ1-2. The CDR3 extends over 12 amino acids. CDR1 is MNHEY and CDR2 is SMNVEV in the germline V gene (reference sequence). The CDR3 spells CASSMSGFGYTF.

This chain links TRBV12-3 or TRBV12-4 with TRBJ1-1. CDR3 length: 12 residues. CDR3 protein: CASSLQRTEAFF.

By frequency, this clonotype registers medium-sized. This sequence joins TRBV6-1 and TRBJ1-3; TCRdb names TRBD1, which stays unverified in the absence of DNA. The CDR3 is 16 amino acids. Per the germline V gene, CDR1 is MNHNS and CDR2 is SASEGT. The CDR3 reads CASTGTGRRAGNTIYF.

This clonotype registers medium-sized by frequency. The chain has TRBV6-5 and TRBJ1-3; TCRdb indicates TRBD1, and absent DNA this call remains unverified. Germline V lookup: CDR1 MNHEY, CDR2 SVGAGI. The CDR3 has 17 residues. CDR3 sequence reads: CASSGGTGSLGGNTIYF.

The CDR3 loop is CASSPGPREAFF. The genes are TRBV7-9 and TRBJ1-1; as DNA is missing, the TRBD1 call by TCRdb cannot be tested. The V gene's germline CDR1 is SEHNR and CDR2 FQNEAQ (reference sequence). CDR3 size: 12 residues. Full variable domain (outside the CDR3, taken from reference TRBV7-9 and TRBJ1-1): DTGVSQNPRHKITKRGQNVTFRCDPISEHNRLYWYRQTLGQGPEFLTYFQNEAQLEKSRLLSDRFSAERPKGSFSTLEIQRTEQGDSAMYLCASSPGPREAFFGQGTRLTVV.

This chain uses TRBV5-8 with TRBJ1-6. The V gene's germline CDR1 is SGHTS and CDR2 YDEGEE. The CDR3 has 15 residues. CDR3 region: CASSLGRGDNSPLHF.

This chain links TRBV24-1 with TRBJ2-3; TCRdb's assignment of TRBD2 cannot be checked, as there is no DNA. This CDR3 spans 14 amino acids. Germline V gene data show CDR1 as KGHDR and CDR2 as SFDVKD. CDR3 protein: CATSDVGQTDTQYF.

V gene TRBV7-2 combines with J gene TRBJ1-6; TCRdb names TRBD1, which stays unverified in the absence of DNA. The CDR3 has 15 residues. Germline loops: CDR1 SGHTA, CDR2 FQGNSA. The CDR3 reads CASSLGGPSNSPLHF.

The chain recombines TRBV15 with TRBJ1-4; there is no DNA to check the TCRdb D call of TRBD1. Germline loops: CDR1 LNHNV, CDR2 YYDKDF (reference sequence). This CDR3 is built from 16 residues. CDR3 sequence reads: CATSRETGAGGEKLFF.

V is TRBV20-1 and J is TRBJ2-1; without DNA, the TCRdb call of TRBD2 cannot be checked. This CDR3 is built from 14 residues. CDR1 is DFQATT and CDR2 is SNEGSKA in the germline V gene (reference sequence). CDR3 amino acids: CSASGSGGLHEQFF.

This clonotype registers medium-sized by frequency. The V gene is TRBV6-2 or TRBV6-3, the J gene TRBJ2-4; absent DNA, TCRdb's TRBD1 call cannot be checked. Germline values: CDR1 MNHEY, CDR2 SVGEGT. The CDR3 sequence is 13 residues long. The CDR3 here is CASSFRELNIQYF.

By frequency, this clonotype registers medium-sized. The CDR3: CASSDRDTGELFF. The chain couples TRBV6-4 to TRBJ2-2. Per germline, CDR1 MRHNA and CDR2 SNTAGT. The CDR3 has 13 amino acids.

By frequency, this clonotype is medium-sized (0.01 to 0.1%). V is TRBV27 and J is TRBJ1-5. The CDR3 sequence is 13 residues long. The germline CDR1 and CDR2 sequences are MNHEY and SMNVEV (reference sequence). The CDR3 reads CASSFSVLGPQHF.